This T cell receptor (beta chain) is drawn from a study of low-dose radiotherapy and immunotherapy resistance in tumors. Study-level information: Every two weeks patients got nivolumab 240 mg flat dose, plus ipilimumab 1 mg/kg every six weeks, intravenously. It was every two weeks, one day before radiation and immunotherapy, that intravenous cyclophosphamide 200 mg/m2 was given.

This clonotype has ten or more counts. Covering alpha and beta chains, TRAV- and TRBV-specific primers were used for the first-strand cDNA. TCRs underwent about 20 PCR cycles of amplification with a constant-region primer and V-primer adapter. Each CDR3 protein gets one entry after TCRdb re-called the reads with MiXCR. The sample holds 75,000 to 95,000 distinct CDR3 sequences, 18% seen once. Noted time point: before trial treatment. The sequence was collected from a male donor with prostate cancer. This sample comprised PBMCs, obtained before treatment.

The CDR3 sequence: CATSDSSRGVGYGYTF. The CDR3 DNA is TGTGCCACCAGTGATTCGTCTAGGGGCGTGGGCTATGGCTACACCTTC. The V call is TRBV24-1, the J call TRBJ1-2, with D perhaps matching TRBD1 (5 bases). Trimming removed 2 bases at V and 4 bases at J, with 16 bases between. The CDR3 consists of 16 residues. In germline, CDR1 is KGHDR, CDR2 SFDVKD.